This T cell receptor (beta chain) was captured by sequencing in a study of T cell responses to AZD1222 COVID-19 vaccine. Notes on this clone: What it binds is not known.

TCRdb's copy holds only in-frame clones and misses some; the assay was immunoSEQ multiplex PCR. Among some 53,000 clones listed, about nine tenths were seen once. Study-wide findings and caveats: Compared with day 0, the breadth and depth of the Spike-specific TCR repertoire rose significantly after two doses of AZD1222.

The CDR3 runs 13 residues. CDR1 is SQVTM and CDR2 is ANQGSEA in the germline V gene. V dropped 2 bases and J dropped 7 bases, with 14 bases sitting between them. This clonotype was sampled from an adult who received the AZD1222 COVID-19 vaccine. V usage is TRBV29-1 and J usage is TRBJ1-2; D remains ambiguous. This specimen consisted of peripheral blood, obtained 28 days after the second AZD1222 dose. The CDR3 nucleotides are TGCAGCGTTGAACCCCTGCCGCGAGCTGGCTACACCTTC. Residues: CSVEPLPRAGYTF.